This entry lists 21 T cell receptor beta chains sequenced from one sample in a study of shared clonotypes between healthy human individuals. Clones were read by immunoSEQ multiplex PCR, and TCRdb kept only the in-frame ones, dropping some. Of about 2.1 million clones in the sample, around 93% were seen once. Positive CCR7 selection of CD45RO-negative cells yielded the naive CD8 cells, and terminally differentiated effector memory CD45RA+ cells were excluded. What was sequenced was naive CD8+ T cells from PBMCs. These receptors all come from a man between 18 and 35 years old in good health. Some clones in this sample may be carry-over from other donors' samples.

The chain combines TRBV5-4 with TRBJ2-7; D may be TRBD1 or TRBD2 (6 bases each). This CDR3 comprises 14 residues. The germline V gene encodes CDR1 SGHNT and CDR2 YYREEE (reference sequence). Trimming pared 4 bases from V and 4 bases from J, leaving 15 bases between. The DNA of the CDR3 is TGTGCCAGCAGCCGCCGGGGGCCAGGGTACGAGCAGTACTTC. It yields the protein CASSRRGPGYEQYF.

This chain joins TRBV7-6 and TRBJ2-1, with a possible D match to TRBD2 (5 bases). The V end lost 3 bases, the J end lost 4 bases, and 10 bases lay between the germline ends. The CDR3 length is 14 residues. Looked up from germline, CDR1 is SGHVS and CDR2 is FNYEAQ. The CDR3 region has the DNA TGTGCCAGCAGCTTCTGGGGAGAATACAATGAGCAGTTCTTC. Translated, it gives CASSFWGEYNEQFF.

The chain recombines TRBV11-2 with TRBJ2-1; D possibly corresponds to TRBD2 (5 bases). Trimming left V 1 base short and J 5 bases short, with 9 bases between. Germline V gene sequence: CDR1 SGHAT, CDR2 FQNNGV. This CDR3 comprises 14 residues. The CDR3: CASSLGGYNNEQFF. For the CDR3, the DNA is TGTGCCAGCAGCTTAGGAGGGTACAACAATGAGCAGTTCTTC.

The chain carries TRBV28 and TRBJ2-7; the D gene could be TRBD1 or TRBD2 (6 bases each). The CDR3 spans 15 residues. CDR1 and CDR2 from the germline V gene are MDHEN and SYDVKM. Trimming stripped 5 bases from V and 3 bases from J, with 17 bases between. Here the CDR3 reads CASSPQGGPYYEQYF. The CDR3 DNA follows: TGTGCCAGCAGTCCCCAAGGGGGGCCCTACTACGAGCAGTACTTC.

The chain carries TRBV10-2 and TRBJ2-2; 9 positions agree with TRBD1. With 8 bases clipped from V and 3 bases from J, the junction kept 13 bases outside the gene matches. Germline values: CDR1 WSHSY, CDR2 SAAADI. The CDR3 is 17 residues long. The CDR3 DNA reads TGCGCCAGCCAACCCCCAGGAGGACAGGGGTACACCGGGGAGCTGTTTTTT. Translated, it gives CASQPPGGQGYTGELFF.

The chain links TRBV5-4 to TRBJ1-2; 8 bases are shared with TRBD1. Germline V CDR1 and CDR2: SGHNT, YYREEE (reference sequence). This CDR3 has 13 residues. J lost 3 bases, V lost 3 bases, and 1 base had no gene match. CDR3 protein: CASSSTGDYGYTF. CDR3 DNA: TGTGCCAGCAGCTCGACAGGGGACTATGGCTACACCTTC.

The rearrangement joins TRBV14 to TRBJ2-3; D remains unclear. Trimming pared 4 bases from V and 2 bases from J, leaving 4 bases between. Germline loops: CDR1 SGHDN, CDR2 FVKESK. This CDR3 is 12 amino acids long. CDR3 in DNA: TGTGCCAGCAGCCCCAACACAGATACGCAGTATTTT. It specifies CASSPNTDTQYF.

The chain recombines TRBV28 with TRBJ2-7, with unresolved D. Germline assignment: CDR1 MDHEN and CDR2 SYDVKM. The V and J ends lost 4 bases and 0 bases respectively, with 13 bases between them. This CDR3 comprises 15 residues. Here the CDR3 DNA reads TGTGCCAGCAGTTATGGTGACTCCGGCTCCTACGAGCAGTACTTC. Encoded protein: CASSYGDSGSYEQYF.

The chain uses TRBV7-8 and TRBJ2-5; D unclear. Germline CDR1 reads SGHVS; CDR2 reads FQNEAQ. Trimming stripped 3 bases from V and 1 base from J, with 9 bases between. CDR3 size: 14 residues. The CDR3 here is CASSFTELQETQYF. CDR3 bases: TGTGCCAGCAGCTTTACAGAACTCCAAGAGACCCAGTACTTC.

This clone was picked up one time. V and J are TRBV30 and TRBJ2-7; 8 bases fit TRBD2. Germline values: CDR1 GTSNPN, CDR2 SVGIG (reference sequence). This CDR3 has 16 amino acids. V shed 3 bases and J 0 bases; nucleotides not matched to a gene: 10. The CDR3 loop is CAWRPPTSGPSYEQYF. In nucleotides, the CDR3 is TGTGCCTGGAGGCCACCCACTAGCGGACCCTCCTACGAGCAGTACTTC.

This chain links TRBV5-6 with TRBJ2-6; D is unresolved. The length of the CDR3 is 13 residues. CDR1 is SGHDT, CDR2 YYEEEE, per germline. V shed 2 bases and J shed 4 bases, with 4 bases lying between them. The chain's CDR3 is CASSFSGANVLTF. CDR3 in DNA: TGTGCCAGCAGCTTTTCCGGGGCCAACGTCCTGACTTTC. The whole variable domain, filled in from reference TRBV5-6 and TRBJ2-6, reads DAGVTQSPTHLIKTRGQQVTLRCSPKSGHDTVSWYQQALGQGPQFIFQYYEEEERQRGNFPDRFSGHQFPNYSSELNVNALLLGDSALYLCASSFSGANVLTFGAGSRLTVL.

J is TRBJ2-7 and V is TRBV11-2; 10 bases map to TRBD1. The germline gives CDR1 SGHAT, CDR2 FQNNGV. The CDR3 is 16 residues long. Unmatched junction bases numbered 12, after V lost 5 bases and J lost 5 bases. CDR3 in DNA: TGTGCCAGCAGCACTGGCCCCGGGACAGGGGTCGACGAGCAGTACTTC. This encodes CASSTGPGTGVDEQYF.

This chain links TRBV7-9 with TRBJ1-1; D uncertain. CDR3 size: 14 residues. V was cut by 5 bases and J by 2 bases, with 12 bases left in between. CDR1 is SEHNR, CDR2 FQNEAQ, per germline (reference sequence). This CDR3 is CASSPPSINTEAFF. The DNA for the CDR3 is TGTGCCAGCAGCCCCCCGTCCATTAACACTGAAGCTTTCTTT.

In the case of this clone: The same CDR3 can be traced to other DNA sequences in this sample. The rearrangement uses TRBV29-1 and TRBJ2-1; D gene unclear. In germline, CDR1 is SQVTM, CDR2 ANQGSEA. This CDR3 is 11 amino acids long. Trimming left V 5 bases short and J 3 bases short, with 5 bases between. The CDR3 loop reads CSVPFYNEQFF. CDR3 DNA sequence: TGCAGCGTTCCGTTCTACAATGAGCAGTTCTTC.

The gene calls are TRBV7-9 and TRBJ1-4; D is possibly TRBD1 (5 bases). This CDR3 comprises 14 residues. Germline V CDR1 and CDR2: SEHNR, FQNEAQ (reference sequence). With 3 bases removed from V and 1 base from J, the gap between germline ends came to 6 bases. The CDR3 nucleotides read TGTGCCAGCAGCTTCCAGGGAACTAATGAAAAACTGTTTTTT. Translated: CASSFQGTNEKLFF.

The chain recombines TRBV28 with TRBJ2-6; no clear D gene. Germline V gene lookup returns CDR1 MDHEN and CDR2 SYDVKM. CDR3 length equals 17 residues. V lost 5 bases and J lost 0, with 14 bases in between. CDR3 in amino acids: CASSRAPEYSGANVLTF. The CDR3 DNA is TGTGCCAGCAGTCGGGCGCCCGAATACTCTGGGGCCAACGTCCTGACTTTC.

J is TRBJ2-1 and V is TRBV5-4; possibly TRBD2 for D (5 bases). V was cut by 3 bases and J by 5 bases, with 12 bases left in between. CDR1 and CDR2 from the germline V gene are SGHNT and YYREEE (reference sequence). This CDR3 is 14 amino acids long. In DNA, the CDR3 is TGTGCCAGCAGCTCCAGACAACTAGACAATGAGCAGTTCTTC. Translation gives CASSSRQLDNEQFF. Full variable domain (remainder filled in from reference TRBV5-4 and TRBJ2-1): ETGVTQSPTHLIKTRGQQVTLRCSSQSGHNTVSWYQQALGQGPQFIFQYYREEENGRGNFPPRFSGLQFPNYSSELNVNALELDDSALYLCASSSRQLDNEQFFGPGTRLTVL.

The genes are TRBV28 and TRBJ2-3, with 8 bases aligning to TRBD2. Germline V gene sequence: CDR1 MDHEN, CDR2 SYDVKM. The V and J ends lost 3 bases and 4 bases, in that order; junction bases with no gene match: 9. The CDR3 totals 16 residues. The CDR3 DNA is TGTGCCAGCAGTTTTCGGGGGGGGAGAGGGTCAGATACGCAGTATTTT. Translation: CASSFRGGRGSDTQYF.

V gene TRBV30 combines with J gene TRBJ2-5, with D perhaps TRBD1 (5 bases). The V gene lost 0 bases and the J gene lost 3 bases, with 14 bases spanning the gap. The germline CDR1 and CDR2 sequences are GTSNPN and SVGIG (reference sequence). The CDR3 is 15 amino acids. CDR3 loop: CAWSVGGHLKETQYF. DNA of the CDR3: TGTGCCTGGAGTGTAGGCGGACATCTTAAAGAGACCCAGTACTTC.

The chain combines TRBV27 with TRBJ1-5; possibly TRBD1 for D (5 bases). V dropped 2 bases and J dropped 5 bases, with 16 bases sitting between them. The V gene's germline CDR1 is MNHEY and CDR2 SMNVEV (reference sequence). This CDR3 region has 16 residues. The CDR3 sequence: CASSLRFRGGDQPQHF. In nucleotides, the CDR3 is TGTGCCAGCAGTTTACGGTTTAGGGGCGGCGATCAGCCCCAGCATTTT.

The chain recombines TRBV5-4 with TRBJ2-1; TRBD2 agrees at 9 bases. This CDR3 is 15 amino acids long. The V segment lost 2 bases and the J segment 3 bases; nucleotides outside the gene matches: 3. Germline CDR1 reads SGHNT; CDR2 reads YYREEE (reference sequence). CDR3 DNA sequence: TGTGCCAGCAGCTTTATAGCGGGAGACTACAATGAGCAGTTCTTC. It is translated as CASSFIAGDYNEQFF. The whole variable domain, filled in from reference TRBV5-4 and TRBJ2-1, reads ETGVTQSPTHLIKTRGQQVTLRCSSQSGHNTVSWYQQALGQGPQFIFQYYREEENGRGNFPPRFSGLQFPNYSSELNVNALELDDSALYLCASSFIAGDYNEQFFGPGTRLTVL.